This TCR beta chain was profiled in a study of T-cell reconstitution after alpha-beta-depleted transplantation in children. Overall study results and limits: Several hundred graft clones that had expanded were reportedly the source of alpha-beta T cells about two months after transplant. The main origin of T-cell counts and diversity one year after transplant was newly produced T cells.

Notes on this clonotype: Its antigen is undetermined. A read error may explain this, as a much larger clone is one base away.

This sample's TCRbeta library carried unique molecular identifier barcodes. In TCRdb, the PCR reads were re-called with MiXCR into one record per CDR3 protein. The data hold hundreds of thousands of distinct CDR3 sequences, with roughly a tenth observed a single time. V shed 5 bases and J shed 11 bases, with 21 bases lying between them. Germline assignment: CDR1 SGHTA and CDR2 FQGNSA. The CDR3 totals 14 residues. Sequences were derived from PBMCs, sampled before TCRalphabeta/CD19-depleted stem cell transplant. The chain recombines TRBV7-2 with TRBJ2-5; D is perhaps TRBD2 (6 bases). This receptor was taken from a child under 10 years old with inherited bone marrow failure, due to receive a stem cell transplant. CDR3 bases: TGTGCCAGCAGCGGACGGACTAACCCCTTTAAACAGTACTTC. Translating gives CASSGRTNPFKQYF.